This record covers a single T cell receptor beta chain. Its antigen is as yet unknown. This record belongs to a study of shared clonotypes between healthy human individuals. Study-level information: Sampling drew on donors who were a couple of women and a few men aged 18 to 49.

This table comes from immunoSEQ multiplex PCR, and its TCRdb copy is limited to in-frame clones, with some not included. The repertoire holds millions of clones, 85% to 95% seen once, with more than 0.12% in the top ten. CDR3 length: 13 amino acids. Germline CDR1 reads MNHEY; CDR2 reads SVGAGI. Trimming took 7 bases from V and 4 from J, leaving 14 bases between them. Study-wide results and limits: Researchers found naive subsets generally carried larger estimated richness than memory subsets.

The rearrangement links TRBV6-5 to TRBJ2-7, with D possibly matching TRBD2 (5 bases). Sequencing was carried out using naive CD4+ T cells sorted from blood. As to subset: CD45RA+ positively selected. This TCR derives from a man aged 18 to 29 in good health. This CDR3 is CASTTPGGYEQYF. In DNA form, the CDR3 reads TGTGCCAGCACTACCCCTGGCGGGTACGAGCAGTACTTC.